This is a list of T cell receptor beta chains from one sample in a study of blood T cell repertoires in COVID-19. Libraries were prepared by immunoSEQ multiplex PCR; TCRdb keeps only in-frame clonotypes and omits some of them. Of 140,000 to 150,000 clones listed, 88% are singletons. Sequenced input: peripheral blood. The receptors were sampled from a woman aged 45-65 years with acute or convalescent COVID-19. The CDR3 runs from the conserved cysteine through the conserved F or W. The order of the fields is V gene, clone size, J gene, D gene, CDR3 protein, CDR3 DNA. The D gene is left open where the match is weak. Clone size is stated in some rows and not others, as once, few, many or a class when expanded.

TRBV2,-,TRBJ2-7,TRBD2,CAGGRVGPHEQYF,TGTGCCGGGGGGAGGGTGGGCCCCCACGAGCAGTACTTC
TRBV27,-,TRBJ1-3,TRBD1,CASSLSRTGAGNTIYF,TGTGCCAGCAGTTTATCCCGGACAGGGGCTGGAAACACCATATATTTT
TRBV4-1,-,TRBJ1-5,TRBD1,CASSQEGTGRGQPQHF,TGCGCCAGCAGCCAAGAGGGGACAGGGCGGGGTCAGCCCCAGCATTTT
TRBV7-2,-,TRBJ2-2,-,CASSVGAGTGELFF,TGTGCCAGCAGCGTAGGTGCGGGCACCGGGGAGCTGTTTTTT
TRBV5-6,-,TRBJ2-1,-,CASSFLGRRAYNEQFF,TGTGCCAGCAGCTTTTTGGGCCGACGCGCCTACAATGAGCAGTTCTTC
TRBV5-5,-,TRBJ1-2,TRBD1,CASSWGTGRSAGYTF,TGTGCCAGCAGCTGGGGGACAGGGCGGTCGGCTGGCTACACCTTC
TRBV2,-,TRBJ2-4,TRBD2,CASSAWTSGSDIQYF,TGTGCCAGCAGTGCTTGGACTAGCGGGAGTGACATTCAGTACTTC
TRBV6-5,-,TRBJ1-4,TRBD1,CASSPGTGVDEKLFF,TGTGCCAGCAGCCCGGGGACAGGGGTCGATGAAAAACTGTTTTTT
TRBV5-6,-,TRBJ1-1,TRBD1,CASSQGQGSFQAFF,TGTGCCAGCAGCCAGGGACAGGGTTCGTTTCAAGCTTTCTTT
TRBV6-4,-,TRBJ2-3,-,CASSATRTDTQYF,TGTGCCAGCAGTGCGACTCGCACAGATACGCAGTATTTT
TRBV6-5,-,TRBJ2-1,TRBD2,CASSVTSGGPNEQFF,TGTGCCAGCAGCGTGACTAGCGGGGGGCCGAATGAGCAGTTCTTC
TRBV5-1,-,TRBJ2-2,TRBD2,CASSLSLAGTGELFF,TGCGCCAGCAGCTTGAGCCTAGCGGGGACCGGGGAGCTGTTTTTT
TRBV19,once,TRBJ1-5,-,CASAVSGIYQPQHF,TGTGCCAGTGCGGTTTCGGGGATCTACCAGCCCCAGCATTTT
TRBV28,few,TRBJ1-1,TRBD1,CASSTIRDRVEAFF,TGTGCCAGCAGTACTATCCGGGACAGGGTTGAAGCTTTCTTT
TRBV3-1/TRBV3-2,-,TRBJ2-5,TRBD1,CASSLYGQGAAEETQYF,TGTGCCAGCAGCCTCTATGGACAGGGGGCGGCGGAAGAGACCCAGTACTTC
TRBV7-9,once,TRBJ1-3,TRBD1,CASSQGGRGYETGNTIYF,TGTGCCAGCAGCCAAGGTGGCAGGGGGTATGAAACTGGAAACACCATATATTTT
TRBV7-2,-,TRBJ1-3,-,CASSLWAGSSGNTIYF,TGTGCCAGCAGCTTATGGGCCGGAAGCTCTGGAAACACCATATATTTT
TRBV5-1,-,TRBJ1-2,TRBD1,CASSSGQGPYGYTF,TGCGCCAGCAGCTCCGGACAGGGACCCTATGGCTACACCTTC
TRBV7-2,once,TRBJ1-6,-,CASSSISFYGSPLHF,TGTGCCAGCAGCTCTATCTCCTTCTACGGTTCACCCCTCCACTTT
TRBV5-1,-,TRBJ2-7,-,CASSSLALSSYEQYF,TGCGCCAGCAGCTCCCTAGCGCTTAGCTCCTACGAGCAGTACTTC
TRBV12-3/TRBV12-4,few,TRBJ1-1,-,CASSPQGNAEAFF,TGTGCCAGCAGTCCTCAGGGAAACGCTGAAGCTTTCTTT
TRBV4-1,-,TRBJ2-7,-,CASSQDQAYEQYF,TGCGCCAGCAGCCAAGATCAGGCCTACGAGCAGTACTTC
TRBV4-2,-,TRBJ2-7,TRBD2,CASSQTSGSSYEQYF,TGTGCCAGCAGCCAGACTAGCGGGAGCTCCTACGAGCAGTACTTC
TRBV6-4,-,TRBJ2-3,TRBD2,CASSDSAGDTDTQYF,TGTGCCAGCAGTGACTCTGCGGGAGACACAGATACGCAGTATTTT
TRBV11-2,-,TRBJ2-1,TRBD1,CASSSWGQGAGDEQFF,TGTGCCAGCAGCTCATGGGGACAGGGGGCAGGGGATGAGCAGTTCTTC
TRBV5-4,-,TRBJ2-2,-,CASSWAGLAAGELFF,TGTGCCAGCAGCTGGGCAGGGTTGGCCGCCGGGGAGCTGTTTTTT
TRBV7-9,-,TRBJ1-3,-,CASSLNRVHSGNTIYF,TGTGCCAGCAGCTTAAACAGGGTCCACTCTGGAAACACCATATATTTT
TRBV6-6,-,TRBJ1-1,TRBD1,CASSKQGMNTEAFF,TGTGCCAGCAGCAAACAGGGGATGAACACTGAAGCTTTCTTT
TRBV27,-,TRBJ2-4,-,CASSFRGDIQYF,TGTGCCAGCAGTTTCAGGGGGGACATTCAGTACTTC
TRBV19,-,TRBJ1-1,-,CASNQESGDPTMNTEAFF,TGTGCCAGTAATCAAGAATCGGGGGACCCGACGATGAACACTGAAGCTTTCTTT
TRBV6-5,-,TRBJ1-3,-,CASSLQTSGNTIYF,TGTGCCAGCAGTCTACAGACCTCTGGAAACACCATATATTTT
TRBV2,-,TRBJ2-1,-,CASRQPLSNEQFF,TGTGCCAGCAGACAGCCCCTTAGCAATGAGCAGTTCTTC
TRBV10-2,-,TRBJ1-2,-,CASSETVYGYTF,TGCGCCAGCAGTGAGACGGTATATGGCTACACCTTC
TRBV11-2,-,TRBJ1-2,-,CASSLDGHYGYTF,TGTGCCAGCAGCTTAGATGGCCACTATGGCTACACCTTC
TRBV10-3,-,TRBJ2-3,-,CAISEQRINTDTQYF,TGTGCCATCAGTGAGCAGCGGATAAACACAGATACGCAGTATTTT
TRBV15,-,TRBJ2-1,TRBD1,CATSGTGVYNEQFF,TGTGCCACCTCCGGGACAGGGGTCTACAATGAGCAGTTCTTC
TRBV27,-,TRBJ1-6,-,CASSFQNSPLHF,TGTGCCAGCAGTTTTCAGAATTCACCCCTCCACTTT
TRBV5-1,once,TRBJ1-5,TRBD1,CASSEGTGSQPQHF,TGCGCCAGCAGCGAAGGGACAGGGAGTCAGCCCCAGCATTTT
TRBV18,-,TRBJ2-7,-,CASSFDRESYEQYF,TGTGCCAGCTCATTTGACAGAGAATCCTACGAGCAGTACTTC
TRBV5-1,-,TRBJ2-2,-,CASTFTGTGELFF,TGCGCCAGCACTTTCACGGGCACCGGGGAGCTGTTTTTT
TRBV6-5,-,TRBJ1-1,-,CASRIDRTENTEAFF,TGTGCCAGCAGAATCGACAGAACCGAGAACACTGAAGCTTTCTTT
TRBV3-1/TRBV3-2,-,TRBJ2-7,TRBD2,CASSLSAGTSGRGEQYF,TGTGCCAGCAGCCTCTCAGCCGGGACTAGCGGGAGAGGAGAGCAGTACTTC
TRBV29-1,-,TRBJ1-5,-,CSDFQQGTSNQPQHF,TGCAGCGACTTTCAGCAGGGGACAAGCAATCAGCCCCAGCATTTT
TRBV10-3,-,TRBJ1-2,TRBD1,CAIRDRDRGHPNYGYTF,TGTGCCATCAGGGACCGGGACAGGGGGCATCCTAACTATGGCTACACCTTC
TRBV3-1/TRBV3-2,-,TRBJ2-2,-,CASSQVSTGELFF,TGTGCCAGCAGCCAAGTTAGCACCGGGGAGCTGTTTTTT
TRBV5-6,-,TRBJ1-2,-,CASSLGDYGYTF,TGTGCCAGCAGCTTAGGGGACTATGGCTACACCTTC
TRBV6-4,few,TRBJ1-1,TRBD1,CASSVTGGASEAFF,TGTGCCAGCAGTGTTACAGGGGGCGCTTCTGAAGCTTTCTTT
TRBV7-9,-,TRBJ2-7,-,CASSILAKAYEQYF,TGTGCCAGCAGCATCCTAGCGAAAGCATACGAGCAGTACTTC